Each of the 15 T cell receptor beta chains below was sequenced from the same sample in a study of T cell repertoires in ileal Crohn's disease. Using immunoSEQ multiplex PCR, the repertoire was profiled, and TCRdb retains in-frame clones only, with some absent. This sample yields approximately 4,100 clones, of which roughly four fifths are seen a single time; 6.7% belongs to the top ten. Sequenced input: ileal tissue. The receptors here all came from an adult with Crohn's disease.

This clone was counted a single time. This chain connects TRBV5-6 to TRBJ2-6; TRBD2 is a possible D gene (7 bases). Deletions cut 1 base from V and 1 base from J, with 18 bases between. Germline CDR1 is SGHDT and CDR2 is YYEEEE. The CDR3 sequence is 19 residues long. In nucleotides, the CDR3 is TGTGCCAGCAGCTTGAGGGGGGGGCAGGGCGGTTCTGGGGCCAACGTCCTGACTTTC. As protein: CASSLRGGQGGSGANVLTF. Filled out from reference TRBV5-6 and TRBJ2-6, the complete variable domain reads DAGVTQSPTHLIKTRGQQVTLRCSPKSGHDTVSWYQQALGQGPQFIFQYYEEEERQRGNFPDRFSGHQFPNYSSELNVNALLLGDSALYLCASSLRGGQGGSGANVLTFGAGSRLTVL.

The V gene is TRBV18, the J gene TRBJ1-1; a weak D match, TRBD1 (6 bases). V was shortened by 3 bases and J by 4 bases, with 15 bases between the two germline ends. Germline V gene lookup returns CDR1 KGHSH and CDR2 LQKENI. The CDR3 length is 15 residues. DNA of the CDR3: TGTGCCAGCTCACCTAACCCAGGGGCTTTCACTGAAGCTTTCTTT. Translated, it gives CASSPNPGAFTEAFF.

This chain links TRBV11-2 with TRBJ2-2; 8 positions agree with TRBD2. The CDR3 contains 15 residues. Germline CDR1 is SGHAT and CDR2 is FQNNGV. Losses at the gene ends were 0 bases for V and 7 bases for J; bases not matched to a gene: 4. The CDR3: CASSLDPGGIGELFF. CDR3 DNA: TGTGCCAGCAGCTTAGATCCGGGGGGGATCGGGGAGCTGTTTTTT.

J is TRBJ2-4 and V is TRBV4-1; 14 nucleotides match TRBD2. The CDR3 covers 18 residues. Germline-derived CDR1 and CDR2 are MGHRA and YSYEKL. V lost 1 base to trimming and J lost 0 bases; unmatched junction nucleotides: 2. In DNA form, the CDR3 reads TGCGCCAGCAGCCAAGGACTAGCGGGGGGGCAAGCCAAAAACATTCAGTACTTC. It codes for CASSQGLAGGQAKNIQYF.

The rearrangement joins TRBV5-8 to TRBJ2-6; D remains unclear. CDR3 size: 16 residues. Germline V gives CDR1 SGHTS, CDR2 YDEGEE. V was pared by 3 bases and J by 0 bases, with 10 bases between. The CDR3 DNA is TGTGCCAGCAGCTCTACTTATCACTCTGGGGCCAACGTCCTGACTTTC. It translates to CASSSTYHSGANVLTF.

In this sample, this clone turned up once. This chain joins TRBV7-2 and TRBJ1-2; a possible D gene is TRBD1 (6 bases). CDR1 is SGHTA, CDR2 FQGNSA, per germline. The germline V and J ends were trimmed by 5 bases and 8 bases, with 15 bases remaining between them. The CDR3 contains 13 residues. DNA for the CDR3: TGTGCCAGCAGCCAGGACAGCGCTCTCGGCTACACCTTC. Translation: CASSQDSALGYTF.

This clone was detected only a few times. This rearrangement joins TRBV6-4 to TRBJ1-1; 10 bases match TRBD1. V lost 7 bases to trimming and J lost 1 base; unmatched junction nucleotides: 3. Germline CDR1 and CDR2: MRHNA and SNTAGT. The CDR3 spans 14 residues. CDR3 residues: CASTRTGGNTEAFF. The CDR3 nucleotides are TGTGCCAGCACCCGGACAGGGGGGAACACTGAAGCTTTCTTT.

The V gene is TRBV2, the J gene TRBJ2-1; the D gene is possibly TRBD1 (6 bases). Germline CDR1 and CDR2: SNHLY and FYNNEI. The CDR3 runs 14 residues. V was clipped by 6 bases and J by 9 bases, with 18 bases between them. CDR3 DNA: TGTGCCAGCAGGGAAACGGTTACAGGGATTGAGCAGTTCTTC. It is translated as CASRETVTGIEQFF.

V gene TRBV4-2 combines with J gene TRBJ1-2; no clear D gene. The germline CDR1 and CDR2 sequences are LGHNA and YNFKEQ. V was clipped by 0 bases and J by 3 bases, with 8 bases between them. There are 14 residues in the CDR3. This CDR3 reads CASSQDLGYYGYTF. Written as DNA, the CDR3 is TGTGCCAGCAGCCAAGATTTGGGCTACTATGGCTACACCTTC.

The rearrangement uses TRBV25-1 and TRBJ2-7; possible D gene TRBD1, 6 bases. The CDR3 runs to 13 residues. V was trimmed by 6 bases and J by 2 bases, leaving 11 bases between them. Germline V gene lookup returns CDR1 MGHDK and CDR2 SYGVNS. CDR3 protein: CASRDSQTYEQYF. CDR3 nucleotide sequence: TGTGCCAGCAGGGACAGTCAAACCTACGAGCAGTACTTC.

This clone was detected only a few times. The rearrangement uses TRBV14 and TRBJ2-5; 10 positions match TRBD2. The tail of the sequence fits TRBJ2-7 better, so the J call may be wrong. Germline V gene lookup returns CDR1 SGHDN and CDR2 FVKESK. The CDR3 sequence is 17 residues long. CDR3 residues: CASSQGVSSGGTYEQYF. CDR3 sequence (DNA): TGTGCCAGCAGCCAAGGGGTTTCTAGCGGGGGCACCTACGAGCAGTACTTC.

The rearrangement joins TRBV5-1 to TRBJ1-1, with D tentatively TRBD1 (6 bases). CDR1 is SGHRS and CDR2 is YFSETQ in the germline V gene. V lost 4 bases to trimming and J lost 0 bases, with 16 bases between them. The CDR3 is 16 amino acids. The CDR3 protein is CASSLATGHMNTEAFF. The CDR3 nucleotides are TGCGCCAGCAGCCTGGCGACAGGCCACATGAACACTGAAGCTTTCTTT.

The rearrangement joins TRBV14 to TRBJ2-7, with D perhaps TRBD2 (6 bases). The germline V and J ends were trimmed by 2 bases and 2 bases, with 10 bases remaining between them. Germline V CDR1 and CDR2: SGHDN, FVKESK. The CDR3 spans 14 residues. The CDR3 nucleotides read TGTGCCAGCAGCCAATTGGGGGGAACCTACGAGCAGTACTTC. It codes for CASSQLGGTYEQYF.

The chain combines TRBV5-6 with TRBJ1-2; no reliable D call. Looked up from germline, CDR1 is SGHDT and CDR2 is YYEEEE. There are 15 residues in the CDR3. Trimming took off 3 bases at V and 0 bases at J, with 12 bases between the two ends. In nucleotides, the CDR3 is TGTGCCAGCAGCTATCTCACAGAGACTAACTATGGCTACACCTTC. This codes for CASSYLTETNYGYTF. Full variable domain (missing parts from reference TRBV5-6 and TRBJ1-2): DAGVTQSPTHLIKTRGQQVTLRCSPKSGHDTVSWYQQALGQGPQFIFQYYEEEERQRGNFPDRFSGHQFPNYSSELNVNALLLGDSALYLCASSYLTETNYGYTFGSGTRLTVV.

The rearrangement joins TRBV19 to TRBJ2-7; D not certain. The CDR3 is 15 residues long. Germline lookup yields CDR1 LNHDA and CDR2 SQIVND (reference sequence). V shed 0 bases and J shed 2 bases, with 11 bases lying between them. CDR3 coding DNA: TGTGCCAGTAGTATAGATCACCTAGGAGCCTACGAGCAGTACTTC. The encoded protein is CASSIDHLGAYEQYF.